One sample yielded the 25 T cell receptor beta chains listed below, sequenced in a study of beta chain features in type 1 diabetes. The authors reverse transcribed all of the isolated RNA, so sequencing captured expressed TCRB transcripts. Profiled with immunoSEQ multiplex PCR; TCRdb holds only in-frame clones, not every one. The sample records about 930,000 clones, about 17% being singletons. Input material: naive CD4+ T cells from blood. These receptor sequences come from a woman between 18 and 29 years old in good health.

This sequence joins TRBV27 and TRBJ1-2; no reliable D call. CDR1 and CDR2 (germline): MNHEY, SMNVEV (reference sequence). The CDR3 is 16 residues long. V lost 5 bases and J 4 bases, leaving 20 bases between the germline ends. CDR3 in amino acids: CASSPIFGRGGYGYTF. CDR3 DNA sequence: TGTGCCAGCAGTCCGATTTTCGGCCGGGGTGGCTATGGCTACACCTTC.

This clone was recorded a few times. V is TRBV28 and J is TRBJ2-3; the D gene is possibly TRBD2 (6 bases). The germline V and J ends were trimmed by 5 bases and 0 bases, with 12 bases remaining between them. CDR3 length equals 15 residues. Germline CDR1 reads MDHEN; CDR2 reads SYDVKM. CDR3 bases: TGTGCCAGCAGTGACCCCGGGACTAGCACAGATACGCAGTATTTT. This gives the protein CASSDPGTSTDTQYF.

This clone has only a few counts. The V call is TRBV18, the J call TRBJ2-3; D not certain. Trimming cost V 3 bases and J 5 bases, with 9 bases left between them. This CDR3 contains 13 residues. Germline lookup yields CDR1 KGHSH and CDR2 LQKENI. The DNA of the CDR3 is TGTGCCAGCTCACCGCTGGTATTAGATACGCAGTATTTT. As protein: CASSPLVLDTQYF.

The count of this clone is one. The chain recombines TRBV6-6 with TRBJ1-1; TRBD1 might be the D (6 bases). The CDR3 consists of 14 residues. The germline gives CDR1 MNHNY, CDR2 SVGAGI (reference sequence). The germline V and J ends were trimmed by 2 bases and 6 bases, with 13 bases remaining between them. For the CDR3, the DNA is TGTGCCAGCAGTTACCTCACAGGGACCGCTGAAGCTTTCTTT. It is translated as CASSYLTGTAEAFF.

This chain connects TRBV6-6 to TRBJ2-5, with D possibly being TRBD2 (6 bases). CDR3 length: 16 residues. Per the germline V gene, CDR1 is MNHNY and CDR2 is SVGAGI (reference sequence). Trimming took off 2 bases at V and 5 bases at J, with 18 bases between the two ends. The CDR3 region is CASSYTHRPGGETQYF. The CDR3 DNA is TGTGCCAGCAGTTACACCCACAGGCCCGGAGGGGAGACCCAGTACTTC.

About this clone: Other DNA sequences in this sample translate to the same CDR3. The chain employs TRBV28 and TRBJ2-7; no firm D call. The germline V gene has CDR1 MDHEN and CDR2 SYDVKM. The V gene lost 2 bases and the J gene lost 2 bases, with 7 bases spanning the gap. The CDR3 spans 13 residues. This CDR3 reads CASSLGRTYEQYF. The CDR3 region has the DNA TGTGCCAGCAGTTTAGGCAGAACCTACGAGCAGTACTTC.

This clone has more than one count but fewer than ten. This chain joins TRBV7-8 and TRBJ2-5, with D maybe TRBD1 (5 bases). Germline lookup yields CDR1 SGHVS and CDR2 FQNEAQ. There are 14 residues in the CDR3. V dropped 2 bases and J dropped 3 bases, with 10 bases sitting between them. CDR3 sequence reads: CASSLRRAEETQYF. CDR3 DNA sequence: TGTGCCAGCAGCTTACGCAGGGCAGAAGAGACCCAGTACTTC.

This sequence joins TRBV19 and TRBJ2-1, with 11 positions matching TRBD2. The CDR3 spans 17 residues. Trimming cost V 1 base and J 5 bases; bases outside gene matches: 7. From germline, CDR1 is LNHDA and CDR2 SQIVND (reference sequence). This CDR3 is CASSIAHGTSGHNEQFF. The CDR3 region has the DNA TGTGCCAGTAGTATAGCCCACGGGACTAGCGGCCACAATGAGCAGTTCTTC.

Only a few counts were recorded for this clone. This rearrangement joins TRBV28 to TRBJ2-5; 7 bases agree with TRBD1. This CDR3 contains 15 residues. With V trimmed by 3 bases and J by 5 bases, 9 bases remained unmatched. Germline values: CDR1 MDHEN, CDR2 SYDVKM. CDR3 protein: CASSFYSQGKETQYF. The DNA of the CDR3 is TGTGCCAGCAGTTTTTACTCACAGGGGAAGGAGACCCAGTACTTC.

The J gene is TRBJ2-4, the V gene TRBV5-6; D possibly corresponds to TRBD2 (5 bases). The CDR3 contains 17 residues. Germline V gene lookup returns CDR1 SGHDT and CDR2 YYEEEE. V gave up 4 bases and J gave up 0 bases, with 17 bases separating them. The CDR3 DNA follows: TGTGCCAGCAGCCTTGGTAGGGAGACACTAGCCAAAAACATTCAGTACTTC. Translating gives CASSLGRETLAKNIQYF.

This clone was seen a few times. This chain joins TRBV6-5 and TRBJ2-7; 7 bases are a match to TRBD1. This CDR3 spans 12 amino acids. Germline V gene sequence: CDR1 MNHEY, CDR2 SVGAGI. J was trimmed by 2 bases and V by 10 bases; bases with no gene match: 5. CDR3 nucleotides: TGTGCCACCGGGGACAGTACCTACGAGCAGTACTTC. It yields the protein CATGDSTYEQYF.

As regards this clone: Mismatch with germline at one junction end may stem from a read error. V usage is TRBV19 and J usage is TRBJ2-7; 8 positions agree with TRBD1. The CDR3 has 14 amino acids. CDR1 and CDR2 from the germline V gene are LNHDA and SQIVND (reference sequence). The CDR3 coding sequence is TGTGCCAGTAGTTCTCGGGACAGGCCTTCGGGGCAGCACTTC. This gives the protein CASSSRDRPSGQHF.

The chain has TRBV18 and TRBJ1-1, with 9 bases that match TRBD1. This CDR3 spans 15 amino acids. CDR1 is KGHSH, CDR2 LQKENI, per germline. After removal of 5 bases from V and 0 bases from J, the junction contained 4 bases not matched to a gene. The CDR3 DNA reads TGTGCCAGCTCAGGGACAGGGCTTATGAACACTGAAGCTTTCTTT. Translating it yields CASSGTGLMNTEAFF.

V is TRBV5-6 and J is TRBJ2-1; D could derive from TRBD1 or TRBD2 (5 bases each). Germline CDR1 reads SGHDT; CDR2 reads YYEEEE. The CDR3 covers 17 residues. Trimming took off 3 bases at V and 10 bases at J, with 26 bases between the two ends. The CDR3 DNA sequence: TGTGCCAGCAGCTATGCTCTCGATTGGGACGTGGCGCCGGAGCAGTTCTTC. It codes for CASSYALDWDVAPEQFF.

This clone has only a few counts. The V and J genes are TRBV7-8 and TRBJ2-2, with 8 positions matching TRBD1. V shed 3 bases and J 6 bases; nucleotides not matched to a gene: 12. Germline lookup yields CDR1 SGHVS and CDR2 FQNEAQ. The CDR3 length is 17 residues. CDR3 loop: CASSFRSSGGDPGELFF. The CDR3 DNA is TGTGCCAGCAGCTTTAGGTCCTCAGGGGGCGATCCCGGGGAGCTGTTTTTT.

CDR3 loop: CASSWGARGTGELFF. In DNA, the CDR3 is TGTGCCAGTAGTTGGGGGGCTCGGGGAACCGGGGAGCTGTTTTTT. The chain has TRBV19 and TRBJ2-2; either TRBD1 or TRBD2 may supply D (6 bases each). Trimming left V 5 bases short and J 5 bases short, with 15 bases between. In germline, CDR1 is LNHDA, CDR2 SQIVND (reference sequence). The CDR3 spans 15 residues.

This clone showed up just a few times. The chain joins TRBV5-6 to TRBJ2-5; 8 bases map to TRBD2. The CDR3 has 14 amino acids. CDR1 is SGHDT, CDR2 YYEEEE, per germline. Germline trimming cut 2 bases from V and 6 bases from J; bases unmatched to any gene: 6. The DNA of the CDR3 is TGTGCCAGCAGCTTCGGGACTAGTATACAGACCCAGTACTTC. Amino acids: CASSFGTSIQTQYF.

The chain has TRBV11-2 and TRBJ2-1, with a tentative D call TRBD2 (6 bases). V dropped 4 bases and J dropped 6 bases, with 25 bases sitting between them. This CDR3 contains 18 residues. CDR1 and CDR2 from the germline V gene are SGHAT and FQNNGV. DNA for the CDR3: TGTGCCAGCAGCTCGCACCGGAGTGGGAGGCCTTCGGGCAATGAGCAGTTCTTC. Protein sequence: CASSSHRSGRPSGNEQFF. The complete variable domain, with remaining parts taken from reference TRBV11-2 and TRBJ2-1, reads EAGVAQSPRYKIIEKRQSVAFWCNPISGHATLYWYQQILGQGPKLLIQFQNNGVVDDSQLPKDRFSAERLKGVDSTLKIQPAKLEDSAVYLCASSSHRSGRPSGNEQFFGPGTRLTVL.

CDR3 protein: CASSTPVAGEAYEQYF. CDR3 nucleotides: TGTGCCAGCAGTACCCCGGTAGCGGGTGAGGCCTACGAGCAGTACTTC. The chain is built from TRBV28 and TRBJ2-7; TRBD2 agrees at 7 bases. Trimming cost V 5 bases and J 2 bases; bases outside gene matches: 12. Germline assignment: CDR1 MDHEN and CDR2 SYDVKM. The CDR3 is 16 residues long.

This clone came up a few times. The rearrangement uses TRBV18 and TRBJ1-1, with 11 nucleotides matching TRBD1. CDR1 is KGHSH, CDR2 LQKENI, per germline. V lost 5 bases to trimming and J lost 2 bases; unmatched junction nucleotides: 1. The CDR3 is 14 amino acids. As DNA, the CDR3 is TGTGCCAGCTCAAGGACAGGGGGCAACACTGAAGCTTTCTTT. It specifies CASSRTGGNTEAFF.

J is TRBJ2-3 and V is TRBV9; a possible D gene is TRBD2 (6 bases). The CDR3 spans 15 residues. V was clipped by 0 bases and J by 1 base, with 9 bases between them. In germline, CDR1 is SGDLS, CDR2 YYNGEE. The chain's CDR3 is CASSVDGGGTDTQYF. CDR3 sequence (DNA): TGTGCCAGCAGCGTAGACGGCGGGGGCACAGATACGCAGTATTTT.

The rearrangement links TRBV2 to TRBJ2-3; D gene ambiguous. This CDR3 comprises 15 residues. Germline lookup yields CDR1 SNHLY and CDR2 FYNNEI. Trimming pared 3 bases from V and 3 bases from J, leaving 13 bases between. CDR3 DNA sequence: TGTGCCAGCAGTGAGTCAACACCCGGTACAGATACGCAGTATTTT. Amino acid sequence: CASSESTPGTDTQYF.

The genes are TRBV4-2 and TRBJ2-3, with a weak D call TRBD2 (5 bases). Germline CDR1 is LGHNA and CDR2 is YNFKEQ. Deletions cut 5 bases from V and 1 base from J, with 16 bases between. This CDR3 has 16 residues. CDR3 nucleotide sequence: TGTGCCAGCAGCTTGATCCCGGGGTCCCGCACAGATACGCAGTATTTT. This encodes CASSLIPGSRTDTQYF.

V gene TRBV6-6 combines with J gene TRBJ2-5, with D hard to call. V was cut by 7 bases and J by 4 bases, with 13 bases left in between. Germline assignment: CDR1 MNHNY and CDR2 SVGAGI (reference sequence). The CDR3 loop spans 13 amino acids. CDR3 bases: TGTGCCAGCACTCAGGACCTGGGAGAGACCCAGTACTTC. As protein: CASTQDLGETQYF.

This sequence joins TRBV18 and TRBJ1-2, with 7 bases fitting TRBD1. The CDR3 consists of 16 residues. The junction had 9 bases not matched to a gene; V was cut back by 0 bases and J by 5 bases. Germline assignment: CDR1 KGHSH and CDR2 LQKENI. CDR3 loop: CASSPPPTGNYYGYTF. In DNA form, the CDR3 reads TGTGCCAGCTCACCACCCCCGACAGGGAACTATTATGGCTACACCTTC.